This TCR beta chain was profiled in a study of naive and memory T cell subsets (dated by TCRdb to about 2017). A note on the overall study: The study applied an open-source, UMI-based TCR alpha and beta sequencing pipeline to sorted naive and memory peripheral blood T cell subsets. Complete agreement was observed between the functional CMV T cell responses and the IgG serology results. RNA was DNase-treated and reverse transcribed with TCR constant-region primers, mostly using SuperScript III. What the study reported, not specific to this receptor: The repertoire findings for the naive and memory subsets could not be validated against a ground truth, as none was available. Once error correction was done, more than 90% of naive TCR sequences showed up just once, which made the naive abundance distributions much steeper than those of the memory subsets. Single alpha or beta chain sequences, rather than paired alpha/beta receptors, were used to define clonotypes. A few larger clonotypes were found in naive repertoires, especially CD8, and these larger clonotypes were possibly memory cells re-expressing CD45RA. A power law was followed by TCR abundance, with an exponent that differed between naive and memory subsets but was consistent across the three individuals. RNA-based TCR counts may be affected by expression changes linked to T cell activation and differentiation. In both CD4 and CD8 cells, a rise in Gini index and a fall in Shannon and inverse Simpson diversity were observed from naive through CM, EM and EMRA.

The table lists this clonotype with many counts. Its cognate antigen has yet to be identified. No much larger clone is present one base from it, and per-base qualities are unavailable. The method was UMI-ligation and nested PCR. To cover both TRBC1 and TRBC2, the beta constant-region primer consisted of an equimolar mix of two oligonucleotides. The ligated cDNA went through four rounds of PCR with nested alpha and beta constant-region primers together with the SP2 primer. T4 RNA ligase 1 ligated a single-stranded oligonucleotide carrying the SP2 primer and a 12-nucleotide UMI to the cDNA 3' end. The ligation reaction was incubated at 16°C for roughly 18-24 hours. To avoid over-amplification, PCR2 was usually performed as a SYBR Green qPCR and halted once a predetermined threshold was reached. Agencourt AMPure XP magnetic beads were used for all purifications after the first. Library amounts were measured by Qubit and library quality was assessed on a TapeStation, where the main peak was expected at around 650 bp. The pooled libraries were sequenced on an Illumina MiSeq using v2 2x251 paired-end kits, which usually yielded roughly 0.85-2.2 million reads per sample. Each sample was pooled at 4 nM, and roughly 4.5-7.5% PhiX was included to help cluster recognition. Concerning the study's data processing: FASTQ reads processed by Demultiplexor were assigned V and J genes by Decombinator through tag matching that tolerated a single base-pair mismatch. Collapsinator relied on UMIs to fix sequencing errors as well as frequency errors caused by PCR heterogeneity. CDR3Translator translated TCRs and extracted CDR3s from the conserved cysteine to the FGXG phenylalanine, flagging non-productive sequences. Gini, Shannon entropy and inverse Simpson indices were computed after subsampling the repertoires to the same number of UMI-defined TCRs. Within the linear range, a power law was fitted by maximum likelihood to the distributions of clonotype abundance. Similar UMI counts, unique TCR numbers and clonal distributions were obtained with the pipeline and with MIGEC on one naive CD8 sample. In one analysis, naive TCRs that were also found in any memory subset of the same donor were excluded from the naive repertoire. Repertoires were searched for several thousand CMV-associated CDR3 sequences compiled from VDJdb and a published dataset. TCRdb passed the public sequencing reads through fastp at Q25 and MiXCR, retaining productive beta sequences. Rows are combined by CDR3 protein, so each entry shows the most common genes and DNA. TCRdb, not the original authors, processed these V and J calls. The sample has 150,000 or so distinct CDR3 sequences on record, 22% of them singletons. The ten top clones hold 0.095% to 0.12% of the sample.

Separate amplification of TCR alpha and beta chain libraries was performed from the second PCR step onward. CMV status of each donor was established by measuring IFNgamma production from CD4+ T cells after fresh PBMCs were stimulated overnight with CMV viral lysate. CD4 T cells were positively selected using Miltenyi beads, after which CD8 T cells were positively selected from the CD4-negative fraction. Cells stained for CD3, CD4, CD8, CD45RA, CD27 and a live/dead dye were sorted on a BD Aria II into four subsets by CD45RA and CD27. Blood came from a few healthy volunteers, each fractionated into CD4 and CD8 T cells and then into four differentiation subsets. About 120 ml of peripheral blood was taken from each donor, and PBMC were separated by density-gradient centrifugation on Ficoll-Paque PLUS. The sorted cells were lysed in RLT buffer, after which RNA was extracted using a Qiagen RNeasy kit and kept at -80 degrees C.

The sequenced material came from naive CD4+ T cells from blood. The cell subset or site label on this specimen signifies: naive T cells, CD45RA high CD27+. The sequence derives from a human donor in good health.

The CDR3 in this case is CASRQPGQGATDTQYF. The sequenced DNA: TGTGCCAGCCGCCAACCAGGGCAGGGGGCAACAGATACGCAGTATTTT. The rearranged segments are TRBV28 and TRBJ2-3, with 8 junctional bases fitting TRBD1. The CDR3 contains 16 residues, cysteine and phenylalanine counted. The sequence is cut down to CDR3 DNA, 48 bases in frame from base 1. V and J are trimmed by 8 bases and 3 bases, and the gene matches miss 13 bases of the junction. The germline V gene specifies MDHEN as CDR1 and SYDVKM as CDR2.